Here is one TCR beta chain with its context. A read error may produce the germline difference seen at one junction end. The source of the sample is a study of CD8+CD57+ T cells in acquired aplastic anemia. At the level of the study: The study obtained an average of around 2.9 ug of DNA from sorted CD4+ and CD8+ cells.

Looked up from germline, CDR1 is SEHNR and CDR2 is FQNEAQ (reference sequence). This CDR3 is built from 12 residues. Researchers used genomic DNA as the template to profile TCR beta VDJ and CDR3. TCRdb reanalysed the reads using MiXCR and keeps one entry per CDR3 protein. The repertoire holds around 180,000 distinct CDR3 sequences, 64% seen once, with around 45% in the top ten. This receptor was taken from a human donor with severe aplastic anemia or a healthy control (not recorded which). This chain uses TRBV7-9 with TRBJ2-7; D may be TRBD1 (6 bases). The sequenced material came from sorted CD4+, CD8+, or CD8+CD57+ T cells (not recorded which) from PBMCs. The CDR3 sequence: CASSLGMTGFGF. CDR3 coding DNA: TGTGCCAGCAGCTTAGGCATGACAGGATTCGGTTTC.